This T cell receptor (beta chain) was identified in a study of blood T cell repertoires in COVID-19. Germline V gene sequence: CDR1 SGHNT, CDR2 YENEEA. This CDR3 has 15 residues. V gave up 5 bases and J gave up 4 bases; unmatched junction bases: 4. Per the original data handling: For nucleated cells, counts were estimated from reference gene primer amplification. Repertoires were generated with immunoSEQ multiplex PCR, while TCRdb's copy carries only in-frame clones and drops some. That table is the source of V, J and clone size, and D and trimming were worked out from the DNA. The sample lists a few hundred thousand clones, 75% to 90% occurring once.

Sequenced material: PBMCs or T cells enriched from blood (not recorded which). The V and J genes are TRBV11-3 and TRBJ2-1, with 11 nucleotides matching TRBD2. This TCR derives from a woman between 18 and 30 years old who had recovered from COVID-19. The CDR3 region is CASSARLAGYNEQFF. The CDR3 DNA follows: TGTGCCAGCAGCGCCCGACTAGCGGGGTACAATGAGCAGTTCTTC.